The present T cell receptor (beta chain) was sequenced within a study of cytomegalovirus exposure and HLA in healthy donors. Amplification used 60 Vbeta primers and 13 Jbeta primers. Produced via immunoSEQ multiplex PCR; TCRdb's table is partial and in-frame only. The sample holds about 130,000 clones, less than 90% seen once. Specimen: PBMCs. The sequence came from a man younger than 30 in good health and CMV-seropositive.

In DNA form, the CDR3 reads TGTGCCTGGGCCTGGACGAGCGGAGAGACCCAGTACTTC. Encoded protein: CAWAWTSGETQYF. The chain recombines TRBV30 with TRBJ2-5, with D possibly matching TRBD2 (5 bases). The germline CDR1 and CDR2 sequences are GTSNPN and SVGIG (reference sequence). The V and J ends lost 5 bases and 4 bases respectively, with 14 bases between them. The CDR3 length is 13 residues.